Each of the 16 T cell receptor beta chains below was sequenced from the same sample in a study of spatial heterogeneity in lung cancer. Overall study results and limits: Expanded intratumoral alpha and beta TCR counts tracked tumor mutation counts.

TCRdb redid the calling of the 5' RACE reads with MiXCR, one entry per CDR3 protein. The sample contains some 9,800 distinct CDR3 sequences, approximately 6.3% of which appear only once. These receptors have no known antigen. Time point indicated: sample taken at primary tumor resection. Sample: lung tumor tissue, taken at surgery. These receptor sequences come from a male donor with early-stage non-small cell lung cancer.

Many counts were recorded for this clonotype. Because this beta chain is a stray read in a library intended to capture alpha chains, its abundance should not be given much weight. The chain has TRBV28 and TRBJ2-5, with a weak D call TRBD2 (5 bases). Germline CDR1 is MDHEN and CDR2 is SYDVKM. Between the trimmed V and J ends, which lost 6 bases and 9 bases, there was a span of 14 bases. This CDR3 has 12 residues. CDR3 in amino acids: CASRPPAGAQYF. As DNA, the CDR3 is TGTGCCAGCAGGCCTCCGGCCGGGGCCCAGTACTTC.

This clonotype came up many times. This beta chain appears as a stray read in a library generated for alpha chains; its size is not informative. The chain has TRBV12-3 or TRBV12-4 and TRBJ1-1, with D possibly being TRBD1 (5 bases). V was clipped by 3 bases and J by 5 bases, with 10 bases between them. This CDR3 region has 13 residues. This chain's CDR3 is CASSFGGETEAFF. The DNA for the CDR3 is TGTGCCAGCAGTTTCGGGGGAGAGACTGAAGCTTTCTTT.

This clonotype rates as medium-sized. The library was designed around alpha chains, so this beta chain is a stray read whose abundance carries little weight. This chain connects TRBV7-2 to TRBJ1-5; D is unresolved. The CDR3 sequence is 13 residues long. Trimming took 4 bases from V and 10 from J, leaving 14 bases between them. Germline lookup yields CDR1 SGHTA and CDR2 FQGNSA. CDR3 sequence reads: CASSSNPEGPQHF. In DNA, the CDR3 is TGTGCCAGCAGCTCTAATCCGGAGGGACCCCAGCATTTT.

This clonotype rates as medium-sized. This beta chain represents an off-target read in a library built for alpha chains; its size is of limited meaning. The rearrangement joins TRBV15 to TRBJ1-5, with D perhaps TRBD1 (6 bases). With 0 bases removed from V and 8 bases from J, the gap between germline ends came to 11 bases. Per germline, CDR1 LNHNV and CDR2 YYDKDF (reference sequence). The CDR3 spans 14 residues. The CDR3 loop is CATSRDRQGKPQHF. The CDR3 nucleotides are TGTGCCACCAGCAGAGATCGGCAGGGGAAGCCCCAGCATTTT.

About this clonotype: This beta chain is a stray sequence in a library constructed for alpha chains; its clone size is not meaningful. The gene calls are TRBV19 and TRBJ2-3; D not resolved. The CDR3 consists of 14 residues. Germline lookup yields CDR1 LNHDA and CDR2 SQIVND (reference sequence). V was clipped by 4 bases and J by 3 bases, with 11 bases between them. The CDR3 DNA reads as TGTGCCAGTAGTAGCTTAGCTGGTACAGATACGCAGTATTTT. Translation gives CASSSLAGTDTQYF.

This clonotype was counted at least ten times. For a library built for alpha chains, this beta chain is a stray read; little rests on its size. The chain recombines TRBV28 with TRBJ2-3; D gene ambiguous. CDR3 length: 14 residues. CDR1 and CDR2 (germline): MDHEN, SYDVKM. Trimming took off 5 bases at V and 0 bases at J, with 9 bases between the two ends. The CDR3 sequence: CASSGRTSTDTQYF. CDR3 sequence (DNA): TGTGCCAGCAGTGGCAGGACGAGCACAGATACGCAGTATTTT. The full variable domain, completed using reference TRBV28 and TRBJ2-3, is DVKVTQSSRYLVKRTGEKVFLECVQDMDHENMFWYRQDPGLGLRLIYFSYDVKMKEKGDIPEGYSVSREKKERFSLILESASTNQTSMYLCASSGRTSTDTQYFGPGTRLTVL.

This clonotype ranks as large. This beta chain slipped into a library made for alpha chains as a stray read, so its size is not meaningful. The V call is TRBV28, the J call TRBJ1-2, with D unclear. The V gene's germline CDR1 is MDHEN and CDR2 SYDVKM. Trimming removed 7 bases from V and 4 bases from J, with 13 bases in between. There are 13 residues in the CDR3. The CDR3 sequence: CASTIVGLYGYTF. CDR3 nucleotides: TGTGCCAGCACGATCGTCGGACTCTATGGCTACACCTTC.

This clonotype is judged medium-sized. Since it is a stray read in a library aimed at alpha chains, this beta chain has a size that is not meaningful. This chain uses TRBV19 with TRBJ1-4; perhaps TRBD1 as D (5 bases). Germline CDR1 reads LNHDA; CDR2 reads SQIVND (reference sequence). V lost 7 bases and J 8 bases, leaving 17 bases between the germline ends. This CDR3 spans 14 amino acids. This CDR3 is CASKNTGTTEKLFF. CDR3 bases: TGTGCCAGTAAAAACACCGGGACGACCGAAAAACTGTTTTTT.

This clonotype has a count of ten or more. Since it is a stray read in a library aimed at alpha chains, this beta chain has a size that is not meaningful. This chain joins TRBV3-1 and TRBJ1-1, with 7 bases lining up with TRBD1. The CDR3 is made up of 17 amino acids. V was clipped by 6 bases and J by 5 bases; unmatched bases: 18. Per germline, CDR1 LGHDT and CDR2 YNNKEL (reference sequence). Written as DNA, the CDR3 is TGTGCCAGCAGAGGTGACAGGGAAGGTGTTAAGAGGACTGAAGCTTTCTTT. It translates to CASRGDREGVKRTEAFF.

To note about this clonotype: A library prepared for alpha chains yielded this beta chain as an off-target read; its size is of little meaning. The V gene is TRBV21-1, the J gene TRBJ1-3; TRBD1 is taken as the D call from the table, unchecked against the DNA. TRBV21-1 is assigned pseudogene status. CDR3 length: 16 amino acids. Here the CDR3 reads CASSEPGTDSGNTIYF. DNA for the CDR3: TGTGCCAGCAGCGAGCCCGGGACGGACTCTGGAAACACCATATATTTT.

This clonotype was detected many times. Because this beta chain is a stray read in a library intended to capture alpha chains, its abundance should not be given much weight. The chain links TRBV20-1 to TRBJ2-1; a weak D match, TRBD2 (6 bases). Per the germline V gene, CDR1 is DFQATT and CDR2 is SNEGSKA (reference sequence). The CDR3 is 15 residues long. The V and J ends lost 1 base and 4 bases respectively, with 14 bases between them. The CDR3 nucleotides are TGCAGTGCTAGAGCACTAGCCGATTCGTACAATGAGCAGTTCTTC. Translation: CSARALADSYNEQFF.

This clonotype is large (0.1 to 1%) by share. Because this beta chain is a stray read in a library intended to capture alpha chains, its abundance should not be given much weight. CDR3 DNA sequence: TGTGCCAGCCGGGACAGCGGAGTGGGCCAAGAGACCCAGTACTTC. It translates to CASRDSGVGQETQYF. The chain recombines TRBV6-6 with TRBJ2-5; 7 nucleotides line up with TRBD1. CDR3 size: 15 residues. Trimming removed 8 bases from V and 1 base from J; junction bases left unmatched: 10. Germline assignment: CDR1 MNHNY and CDR2 SVGAGI (reference sequence).

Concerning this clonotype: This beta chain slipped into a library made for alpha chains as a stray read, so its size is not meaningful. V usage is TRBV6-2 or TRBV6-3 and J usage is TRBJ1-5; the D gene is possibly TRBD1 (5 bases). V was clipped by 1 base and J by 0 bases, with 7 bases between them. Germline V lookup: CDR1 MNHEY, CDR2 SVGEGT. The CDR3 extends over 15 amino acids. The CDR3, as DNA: TGTGCCAGCAGTTACTGGGGCAATAGCAATCAGCCCCAGCATTTT. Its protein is CASSYWGNSNQPQHF.

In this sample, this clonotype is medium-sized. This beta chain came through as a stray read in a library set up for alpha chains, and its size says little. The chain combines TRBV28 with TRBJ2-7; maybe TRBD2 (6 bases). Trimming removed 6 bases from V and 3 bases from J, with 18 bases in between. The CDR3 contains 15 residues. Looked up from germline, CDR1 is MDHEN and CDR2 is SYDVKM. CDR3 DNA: TGTGCCAGCAGCCGCCTTCAGGGAGGTTTCTACGAGCAGTACTTC. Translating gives CASSRLQGGFYEQYF.

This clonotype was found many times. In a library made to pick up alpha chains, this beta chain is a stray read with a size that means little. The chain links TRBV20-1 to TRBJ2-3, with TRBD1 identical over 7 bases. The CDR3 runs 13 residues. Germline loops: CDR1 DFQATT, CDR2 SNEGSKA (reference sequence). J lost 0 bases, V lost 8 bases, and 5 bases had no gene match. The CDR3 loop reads CSLPGQSTDTQYF. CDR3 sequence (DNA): TGCAGTCTACCGGGACAGAGCACAGATACGCAGTATTTT.

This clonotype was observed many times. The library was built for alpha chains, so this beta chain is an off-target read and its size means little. The CDR3 sequence is CASSHLPSGDSTDTQYF. The CDR3 bases are TGTGCCAGCAGCCACCTACCGAGCGGCGACAGCACAGATACGCAGTATTTT. This chain connects TRBV7-2 to TRBJ2-3, with D possibly TRBD2 on 5 matching bases. V lost 5 bases and J lost 0, with 18 bases in between. Germline values: CDR1 SGHTA, CDR2 FQGNSA. This CDR3 contains 17 residues.